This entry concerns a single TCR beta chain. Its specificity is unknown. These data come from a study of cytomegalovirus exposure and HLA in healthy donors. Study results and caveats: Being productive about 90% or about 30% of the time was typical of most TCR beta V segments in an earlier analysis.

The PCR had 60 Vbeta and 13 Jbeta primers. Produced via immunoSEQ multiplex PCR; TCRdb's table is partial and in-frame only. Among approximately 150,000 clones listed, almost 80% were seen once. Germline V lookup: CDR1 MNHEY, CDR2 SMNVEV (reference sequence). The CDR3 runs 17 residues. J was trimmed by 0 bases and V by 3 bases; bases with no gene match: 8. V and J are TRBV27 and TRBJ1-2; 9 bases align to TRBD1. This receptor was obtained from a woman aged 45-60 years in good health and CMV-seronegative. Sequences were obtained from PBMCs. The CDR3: CASSFKGTGTTNYGYTF. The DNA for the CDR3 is TGTGCCAGCAGTTTCAAGGGGACAGGGACTACTAACTATGGCTACACCTTC.